Listed here are 14 T cell receptor beta chains from one sample, sequenced in a study of quantifying T cell responses using KT2 cells. Overall study context: cDNA was made from DNase-treated RNA using alpha and beta constant primers.

Each cDNA got a UMI-containing oligo ligated at its 3' end. An equimolar mix of RC1.1 and RC1.2 primed the beta chain across TRBC1 and TRBC2. TCRdb reprocessed the UMI-ligation and nested PCR reads with MiXCR, giving one entry per CDR3 protein. This sample has some 43,000 distinct CDR3 sequences, with over 15% found just once. The sequencing input was PBMCs spiked with cells of the T cell clone KT2. These receptors came from a human donor.

This clonotype was detected a few times. This rearrangement joins TRBV11-2 to TRBJ1-5; 7 bases line up with TRBD1. There are 14 residues in the CDR3. The germline gives CDR1 SGHAT, CDR2 FQNNGV. Trimming took 5 bases from V and 7 from J; bases not matched to a gene: 8. The CDR3 sequence: CASSPTGYGQPQHF. The CDR3, as DNA: TGTGCCAGCAGCCCGACAGGGTACGGGCAGCCCCAGCATTTT.

This clonotype was found a few times. The rearrangement uses TRBV23-1 and TRBJ2-5; TRBD1 agrees at 7 bases. TRBV23-1 is flagged as an ORF with uncertain function. This CDR3 comprises 16 residues. J lost 4 bases, V lost 3 bases, and 11 bases had no gene match. This CDR3 reads CASSHAVTGSRETQYF. DNA for the CDR3: TGCGCCAGCAGTCACGCCGTGACAGGGTCGAGAGAGACCCAGTACTTC.

V gene TRBV5-1 combines with J gene TRBJ1-1; a weak D match, TRBD1 (6 bases). Trimming removed 4 bases at V and 1 base at J, with 14 bases between. The CDR3 loop spans 15 amino acids. CDR1 and CDR2 from the germline V gene are SGHRS and YFSETQ. In DNA, the CDR3 is TGCGCCAGCAGCCTCCCTAAGACAGGGAACACTGAAGCTTTCTTT. Translation: CASSLPKTGNTEAFF. Filled out from reference TRBV5-1 and TRBJ1-1, the complete variable domain reads KAGVTQTPRYLIKTRGQQVTLSCSPISGHRSVSWYQQTPGQGLQFLFEYFSETQRNKGNFPGRFSGRQFSNSRSEMNVSTLELGDSALYLCASSLPKTGNTEAFFGQGTRLTVV.

V gene TRBV2 combines with J gene TRBJ2-4, with 12 bases fitting TRBD2. The CDR3 loop spans 16 amino acids. After removal of 6 bases from V and 9 bases from J, the junction contained 12 bases not matched to a gene. Per germline, CDR1 SNHLY and CDR2 FYNNEI. The CDR3 loop reads CASRRASGRAGGIQYF. CDR3 DNA: TGTGCCAGCAGGAGGGCTAGCGGGAGGGCCGGGGGCATTCAGTACTTC.

This clonotype has just a few counts. The rearrangement links TRBV18 to TRBJ2-3, with TRBD1 as a possible D gene (5 bases). V gave up 4 bases and J gave up 1 base, with 6 bases separating them. This CDR3 is 13 amino acids long. CDR1 and CDR2 from the germline V gene are KGHSH and LQKENI. The chain's CDR3 is CASSQGGTDTQYF. CDR3 nucleotide sequence: TGTGCCAGCTCACAAGGGGGCACAGATACGCAGTATTTT.

This clonotype appeared many times. The genes are TRBV30 and TRBJ2-3, with D unresolved. Germline-derived CDR1 and CDR2 are GTSNPN and SVGIG (reference sequence). V dropped 3 bases and J dropped 6 bases, with 10 bases sitting between them. There are 12 residues in the CDR3. CDR3 region: CAWSGSADTQYF. For the CDR3, the DNA is TGTGCCTGGAGCGGGTCCGCGGATACGCAGTATTTT. Looking up the rest from reference TRBV30 and TRBJ2-3 gives the full variable domain: SQTIHQWPATLVQPVGSPLSLECTVEGTSNPNLYWYRQAAGRGLQLLFYSVGIGQISSEVPQNLSASRPQDRQFILSSKKLLLSDSGFYLCAWSGSADTQYFGPGTRLTVL.

This clonotype was seen more than once but under ten times. The V gene is TRBV6-5, the J gene TRBJ1-5; D is perhaps TRBD1 (5 bases). CDR3 length equals 14 residues. Trimming shortened V by 3 bases and J by 4 bases, and 10 bases separated the two germline ends. The V gene's germline CDR1 is MNHEY and CDR2 SVGAGI. The CDR3 protein is CASSYGGKNQPQHF. The DNA for the CDR3 is TGTGCCAGCAGTTATGGGGGGAAGAATCAGCCCCAGCATTTT.

J is TRBJ2-7 and V is TRBV5-1; 9 bases map to TRBD2. The germline gives CDR1 SGHRS, CDR2 YFSETQ. Germline trimming cut 1 base from V and 4 bases from J; bases unmatched to any gene: 3. This CDR3 is built from 14 residues. CDR3 sequence (DNA): TGCGCCAGCAGCTTGACGGGACTAGCTTACGAGCAGTACTTC. This sequence encodes CASSLTGLAYEQYF. Supplemented by reference TRBV5-1 and TRBJ2-7, the full variable domain reads KAGVTQTPRYLIKTRGQQVTLSCSPISGHRSVSWYQQTPGQGLQFLFEYFSETQRNKGNFPGRFSGRQFSNSRSEMNVSTLELGDSALYLCASSLTGLAYEQYFGPGTRLTVT.

The chain joins TRBV11-3 to TRBJ1-1; D may be TRBD1 (5 bases). Germline CDR1 SGHNT, CDR2 YENEEA. CDR3 length equals 14 residues. The ends were cut back, 2 bases at V and 4 bases at J, with 11 bases in the middle. CDR3 DNA sequence: TGTGCCAGCAGCTTAACCCCAGGGTTCACTGAAGCTTTCTTT. Protein product: CASSLTPGFTEAFF.

In this sample, this clonotype turned up many times. The chain employs TRBV10-2 and TRBJ2-7, with D unclear. Trimming took off 3 bases at V and 3 bases at J, with 12 bases between the two ends. The CDR3 is made up of 14 amino acids. Per germline, CDR1 WSHSY and CDR2 SAAADI. CDR3 protein: CASSERGDRYEQYF. CDR3 sequence (DNA): TGCGCCAGCAGTGAACGTGGCGACCGCTACGAGCAGTACTTC.

This clonotype was counted between two and nine times. The rearrangement uses TRBV11-2 and TRBJ1-1; no clear D gene. The germline CDR1 and CDR2 sequences are SGHAT and FQNNGV. This CDR3 has 13 amino acids. The ends were cut back, 7 bases at V and 6 bases at J, with 15 bases in the middle. The CDR3 DNA sequence: TGTGCCAGCACCTCACTTTCAAGCGCTGAAGCTTTCTTT. This sequence encodes CASTSLSSAEAFF. Variable domain in full (rest from reference TRBV11-2 and TRBJ1-1): EAGVAQSPRYKIIEKRQSVAFWCNPISGHATLYWYQQILGQGPKLLIQFQNNGVVDDSQLPKDRFSAERLKGVDSTLKIQPAKLEDSAVYLCASTSLSSAEAFFGQGTRLTVV.

Only a few counts were recorded for this clonotype. The chain is built from TRBV19 and TRBJ2-1; TRBD2 matches at 11 bases. The CDR3 totals 18 residues. After removal of 3 bases from V and 0 bases from J, the junction contained 7 bases not matched to a gene. The germline V gene encodes CDR1 LNHDA and CDR2 SQIVND (reference sequence). The CDR3 bases are TGTGCCAGTAGTATTGGTCTAGCGGGAGGACTCTCCTACAATGAGCAGTTCTTC. This codes for CASSIGLAGGLSYNEQFF.

The table lists this clonotype with a few counts. The rearrangement uses TRBV15 and TRBJ1-5; D is unresolved. The CDR3 loop spans 15 amino acids. Germline-derived CDR1 and CDR2 are LNHNV and YYDKDF (reference sequence). Trimming took 1 base from V and 3 from J, leaving 10 bases between them. CDR3 residues: CATSRAGEDNQPQHF. The CDR3 DNA reads as TGTGCCACCAGCAGAGCGGGAGAGGACAATCAGCCCCAGCATTTT.

Many counts were recorded for this clonotype. This chain links TRBV11-3 with TRBJ2-1, with TRBD2 matching 8 bases. The V gene end was trimmed by 7 bases and the J gene end by 1 base; junction bases not matched to a gene: 6. The CDR3 length is 15 residues. Germline V CDR1 and CDR2: SGHNT, YENEEA. The CDR3: CASTLSGSSYNEQFF. The CDR3 DNA follows: TGTGCCAGCACCCTAAGCGGGAGTTCCTACAATGAGCAGTTCTTC. Based on the CDR3 plus reference TRBV11-3 and TRBJ2-1, the full variable domain is EAGVVQSPRYKIIEKKQPVAFWCNPISGHNTLYWYLQNLGQGPELLIRYENEEAVDDSQLPKDRFSAERLKGVDSTLKIQPAELGDSAVYLCASTLSGSSYNEQFFGPGTRLTVL.